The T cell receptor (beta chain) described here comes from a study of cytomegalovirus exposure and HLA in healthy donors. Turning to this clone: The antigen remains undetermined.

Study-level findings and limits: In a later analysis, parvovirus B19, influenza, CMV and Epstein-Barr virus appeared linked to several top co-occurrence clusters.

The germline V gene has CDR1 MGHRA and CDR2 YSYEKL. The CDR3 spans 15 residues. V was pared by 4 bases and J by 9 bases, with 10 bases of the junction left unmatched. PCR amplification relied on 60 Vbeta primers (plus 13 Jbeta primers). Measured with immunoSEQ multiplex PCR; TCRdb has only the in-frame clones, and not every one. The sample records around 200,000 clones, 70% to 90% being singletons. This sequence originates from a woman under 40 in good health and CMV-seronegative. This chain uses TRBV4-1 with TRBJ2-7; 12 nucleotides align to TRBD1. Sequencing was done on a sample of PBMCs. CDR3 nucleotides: TGCGCCAGCAGCCTCAACTCCGGGACAGGGGGCGGGCAGTACTTC. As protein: CASSLNSGTGGGQYF.